This T cell receptor beta chain was sequenced in a study of blood T cell repertoires in COVID-19. As for the study in general: Specimens from acute and convalescent COVID-19 originated in the United States, Italy and Spain. Sources were T cells, B-cell-depleted T cells, or PBMCs; the material itself was cDNA or gDNA.

CDR3 size: 15 residues. Germline CDR1 LNHDA, CDR2 SQIVND (reference sequence). V gave up 3 bases and J gave up 0 bases; unmatched junction bases: 4. Original processing notes: It was from reference gene primer amplification that nucleated cell counts were estimated. Profiled with immunoSEQ multiplex PCR; TCRdb holds only in-frame clones, not every one. The DNA was the basis for D and trimming; V, J and clone size are from that table. Of approximately 250,000 clones listed, about 82% are singletons. The origin of this receptor is a man aged 50 to 60 with COVID-19, enrolled during active disease. The sequencing sample was made of peripheral blood. The chain combines TRBV19 with TRBJ2-7, with 8 positions matching TRBD1. The CDR3 loop reads CASSISGQDSYEQYF. CDR3 nucleotide sequence: TGTGCCAGTAGTATTTCGGGACAGGACTCCTACGAGCAGTACTTC. The full variable domain, in which reference TRBV19 and TRBJ2-7 provide the parts outside the CDR3, is DGGITQSPKYLFRKEGQNVTLSCEQNLNHDAMYWYRQDPGQGLRLIYYSQIVNDFQKGDIAEGYSVSREKKESFPLTVTSAQKNPTAFYLCASSISGQDSYEQYFGPGTRLTVT.